This entry is about one T cell receptor (beta chain). The target antigen is unknown. This sample is drawn from a study of cytomegalovirus exposure and HLA in healthy donors. Notes on the study in general: Near-uniform donor sequencing depth was presumed by presence/absence analyses. Generally TCR sequences proved uncommon, though certain public TCRs appeared in numerous donors.

The junction had 3 bases not matched to a gene; V was cut back by 5 bases and J by 2 bases. The CDR3 contains 15 residues. From germline, CDR1 is SGHRS and CDR2 YFSETQ. In the PCR, 60 Vbeta and 13 Jbeta primers were used. Method: immunoSEQ multiplex PCR; TCRdb's copy keeps in-frame clones and lacks some. The sample lists more than 85,000 clones, approximately 80% occurring once. The chain joins TRBV5-1 to TRBJ2-2, with 10 bases identical to TRBD2. This TCR came from a man younger than 45 in good health and CMV-seropositive. Sequencing input: PBMCs. CDR3 sequence: CASRLAGDNTGELFF. The CDR3 region has the DNA TGCGCCAGCAGGCTAGCGGGGGATAACACCGGGGAGCTGTTTTTT.